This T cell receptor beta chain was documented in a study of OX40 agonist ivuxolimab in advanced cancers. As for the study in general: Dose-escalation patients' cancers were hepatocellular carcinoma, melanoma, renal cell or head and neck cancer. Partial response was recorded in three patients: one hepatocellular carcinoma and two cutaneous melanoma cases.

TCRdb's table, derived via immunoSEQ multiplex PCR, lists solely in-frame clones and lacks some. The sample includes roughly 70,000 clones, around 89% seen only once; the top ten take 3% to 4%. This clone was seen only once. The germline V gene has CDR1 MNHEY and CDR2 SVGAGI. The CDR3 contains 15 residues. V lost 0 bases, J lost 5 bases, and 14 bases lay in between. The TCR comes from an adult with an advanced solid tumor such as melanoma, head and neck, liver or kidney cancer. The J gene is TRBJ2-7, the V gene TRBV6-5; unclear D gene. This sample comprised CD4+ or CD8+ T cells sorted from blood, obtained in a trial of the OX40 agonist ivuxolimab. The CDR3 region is CASSYSMSKLDEQYF. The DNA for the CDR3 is TGTGCCAGCAGTTACTCGATGAGTAAATTGGACGAGCAGTACTTC.